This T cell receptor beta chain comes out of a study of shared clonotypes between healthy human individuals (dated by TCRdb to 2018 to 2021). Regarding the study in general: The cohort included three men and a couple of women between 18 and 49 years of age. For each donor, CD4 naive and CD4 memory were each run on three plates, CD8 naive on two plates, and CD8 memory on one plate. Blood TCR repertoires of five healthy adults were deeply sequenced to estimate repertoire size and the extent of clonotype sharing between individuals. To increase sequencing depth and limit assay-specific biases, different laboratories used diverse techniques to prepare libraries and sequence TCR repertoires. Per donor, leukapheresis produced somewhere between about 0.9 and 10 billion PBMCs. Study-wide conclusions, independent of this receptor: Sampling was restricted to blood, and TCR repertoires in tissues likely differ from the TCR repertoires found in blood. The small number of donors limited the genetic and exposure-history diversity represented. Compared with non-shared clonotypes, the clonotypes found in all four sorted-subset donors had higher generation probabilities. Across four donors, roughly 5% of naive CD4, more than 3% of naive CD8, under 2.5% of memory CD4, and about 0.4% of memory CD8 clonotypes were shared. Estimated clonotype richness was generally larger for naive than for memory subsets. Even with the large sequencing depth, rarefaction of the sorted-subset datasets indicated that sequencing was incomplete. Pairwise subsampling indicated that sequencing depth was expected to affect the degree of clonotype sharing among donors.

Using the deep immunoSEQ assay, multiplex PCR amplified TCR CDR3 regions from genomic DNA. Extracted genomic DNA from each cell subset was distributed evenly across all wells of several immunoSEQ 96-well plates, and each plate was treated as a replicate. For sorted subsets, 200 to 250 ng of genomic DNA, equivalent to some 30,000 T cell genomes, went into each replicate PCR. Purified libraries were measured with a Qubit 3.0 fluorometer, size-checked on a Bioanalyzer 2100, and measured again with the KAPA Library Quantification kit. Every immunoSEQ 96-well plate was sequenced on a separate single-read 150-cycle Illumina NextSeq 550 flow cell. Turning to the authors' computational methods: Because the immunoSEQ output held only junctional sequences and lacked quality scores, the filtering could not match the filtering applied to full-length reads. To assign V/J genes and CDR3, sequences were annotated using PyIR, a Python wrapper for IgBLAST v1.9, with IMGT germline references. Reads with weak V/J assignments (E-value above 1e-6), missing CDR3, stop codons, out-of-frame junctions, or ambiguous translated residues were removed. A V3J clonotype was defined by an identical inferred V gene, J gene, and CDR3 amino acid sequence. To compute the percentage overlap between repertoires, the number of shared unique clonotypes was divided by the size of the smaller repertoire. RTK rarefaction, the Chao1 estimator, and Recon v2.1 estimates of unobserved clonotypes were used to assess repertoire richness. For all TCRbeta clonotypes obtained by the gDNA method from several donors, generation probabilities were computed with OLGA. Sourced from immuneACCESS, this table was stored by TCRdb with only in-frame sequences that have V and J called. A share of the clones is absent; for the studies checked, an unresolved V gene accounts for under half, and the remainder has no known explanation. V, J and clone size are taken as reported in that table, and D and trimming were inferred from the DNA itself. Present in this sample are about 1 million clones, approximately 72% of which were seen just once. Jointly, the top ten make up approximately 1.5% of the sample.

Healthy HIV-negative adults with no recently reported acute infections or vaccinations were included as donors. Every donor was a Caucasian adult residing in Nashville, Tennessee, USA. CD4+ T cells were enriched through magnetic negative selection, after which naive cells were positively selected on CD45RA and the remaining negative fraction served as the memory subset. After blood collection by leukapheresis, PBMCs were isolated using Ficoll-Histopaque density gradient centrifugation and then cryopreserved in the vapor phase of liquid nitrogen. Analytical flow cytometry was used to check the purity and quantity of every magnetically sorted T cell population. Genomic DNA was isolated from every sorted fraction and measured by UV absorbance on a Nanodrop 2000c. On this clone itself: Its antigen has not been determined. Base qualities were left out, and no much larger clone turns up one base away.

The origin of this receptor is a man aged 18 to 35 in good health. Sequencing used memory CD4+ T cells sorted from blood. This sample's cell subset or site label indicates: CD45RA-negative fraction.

The DNA reads as follows: TGTGCCAGCAGCTTTATTGGACAGGGAGCGGGTGAGCAGTTCTTC. The encoded protein is CASSFIGQGAGEQFF. The chain is made from TRBV7-6 and TRBJ2-1, and 8 junction bases match TRBD1. The CDR3 has 15 amino acids, counting the end cysteine and phenylalanine. Kept here is only the CDR3 DNA, which spans 45 bases and is read in frame from base 1. From V the trimming removes 3 bases and from J it removes 9 bases, while the gene matches leave 10 bases of the junction unaccounted for. CDR1 and CDR2 (SGHVS, FNYEAQ) derive from the germline V gene.